Detailed here is one T cell receptor (beta chain). One end of the junction does not line up with germline, which may come from a read error. Germline V gene sequence: CDR1 SGHAT, CDR2 FQDESV (reference sequence). This CDR3 comprises 14 residues. The data were obtained in a study of tumor and adjacent non-tumor tissue in lung cancer. Study overall: Each sample yielded some 4 million productive TCRbeta reads on average.

Three rounds of nested PCR, following a modified ARM-PCR protocol, produced the TCRbeta library. TCRdb independently ran MiXCR on the multiplex PCR reads; one entry per CDR3 protein. The sample yields some 70,000 distinct CDR3 sequences, around 70% seen once. The template was RNA from unsorted bulk tissue. This non-tumor lung sample came from over 3 cm beyond the tumor edge. Newly diagnosed lung cancer patients had thoracic surgery in China, August–late 2014, without prior chemotherapy. The sequencing input was distant non-tumor lung tissue. The J gene is TRBJ2-5, the V gene TRBV11-1, with D hard to call. The receptor comes from a woman in her 50s with non-small cell lung cancer. DNA for the CDR3: TGTGCCACCAGTTTAGTAGGAGACCAAGAGACTCAGTACTTC. Amino acids: CATSLVGDQETQYF.